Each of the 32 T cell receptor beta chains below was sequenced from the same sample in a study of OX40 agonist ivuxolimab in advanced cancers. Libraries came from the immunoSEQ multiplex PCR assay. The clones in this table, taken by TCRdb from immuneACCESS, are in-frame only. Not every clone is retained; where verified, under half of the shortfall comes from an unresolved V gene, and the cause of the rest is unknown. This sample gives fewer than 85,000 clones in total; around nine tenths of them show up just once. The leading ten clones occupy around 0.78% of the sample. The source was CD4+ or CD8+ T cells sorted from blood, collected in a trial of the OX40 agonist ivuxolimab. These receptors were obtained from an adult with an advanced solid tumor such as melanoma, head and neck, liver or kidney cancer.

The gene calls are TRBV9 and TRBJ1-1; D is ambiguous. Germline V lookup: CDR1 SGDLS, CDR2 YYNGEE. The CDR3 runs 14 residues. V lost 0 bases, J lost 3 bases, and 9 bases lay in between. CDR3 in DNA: TGTGCCAGCAGCGTAGGGGGTAAGGACACTGAAGCTTTCTTT. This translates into CASSVGGKDTEAFF.

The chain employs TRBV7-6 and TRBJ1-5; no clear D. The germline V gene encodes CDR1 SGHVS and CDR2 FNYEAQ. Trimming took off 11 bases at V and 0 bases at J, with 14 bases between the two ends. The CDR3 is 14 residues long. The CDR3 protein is CAAPRRCSNQPQHF. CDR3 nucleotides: TGTGCCGCCCCTCGGAGGTGTAGCAATCAGCCCCAGCATTTT.

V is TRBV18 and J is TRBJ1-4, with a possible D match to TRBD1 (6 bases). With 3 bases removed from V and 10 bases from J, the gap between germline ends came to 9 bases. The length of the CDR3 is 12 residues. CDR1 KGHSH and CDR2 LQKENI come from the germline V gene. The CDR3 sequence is CASSPGRGKLFF. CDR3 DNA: TGTGCCAGCTCACCCGGCAGGGGAAAACTGTTTTTT.

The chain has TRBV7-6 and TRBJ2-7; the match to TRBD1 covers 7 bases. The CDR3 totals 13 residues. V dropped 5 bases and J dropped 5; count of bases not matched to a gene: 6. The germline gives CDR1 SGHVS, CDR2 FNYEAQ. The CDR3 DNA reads TGTGCCAGCAGCACCCTGCAGGGGGACGAGCAGTACTTC. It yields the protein CASSTLQGDEQYF.

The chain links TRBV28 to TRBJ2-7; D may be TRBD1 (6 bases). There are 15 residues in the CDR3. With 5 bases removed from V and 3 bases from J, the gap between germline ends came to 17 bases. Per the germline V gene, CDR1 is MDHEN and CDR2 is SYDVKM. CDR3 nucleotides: TGTGCCAGCAGTATAATCCGGGACAACAACTACGAGCAGTACTTC. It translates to CASSIIRDNNYEQYF.

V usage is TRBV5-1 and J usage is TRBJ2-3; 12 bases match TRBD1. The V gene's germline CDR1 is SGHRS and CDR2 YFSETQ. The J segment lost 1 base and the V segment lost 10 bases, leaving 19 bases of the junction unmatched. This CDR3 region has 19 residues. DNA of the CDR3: TGCGCCCAACCGATCTGGGGAGGGGGACAGGGGGCTTGCACAGATACGCAGTATTTT. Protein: CAQPIWGGGQGACTDTQYF.

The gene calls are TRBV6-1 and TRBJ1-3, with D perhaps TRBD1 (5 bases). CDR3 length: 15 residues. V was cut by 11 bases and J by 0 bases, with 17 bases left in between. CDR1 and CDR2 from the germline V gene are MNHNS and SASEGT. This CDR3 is CAAGPTGRSGNTIYF. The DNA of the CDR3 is TGTGCCGCGGGGCCCACTGGACGCTCTGGAAACACCATATATTTT.

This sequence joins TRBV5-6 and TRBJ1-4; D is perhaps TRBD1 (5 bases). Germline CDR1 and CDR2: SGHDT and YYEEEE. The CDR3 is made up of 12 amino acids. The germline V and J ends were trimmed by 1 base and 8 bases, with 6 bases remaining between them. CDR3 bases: TGTGCCAGCAGCTTGAAGGGGGAAAAACTGTTTTTT. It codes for CASSLKGEKLFF.

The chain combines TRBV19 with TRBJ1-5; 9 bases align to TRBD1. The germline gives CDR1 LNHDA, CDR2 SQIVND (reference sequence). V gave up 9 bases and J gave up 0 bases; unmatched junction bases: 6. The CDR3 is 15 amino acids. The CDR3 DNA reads TGTGCCAGCAGGACAGGGGACCTTAGCAATCAGCCCCAGCATTTT. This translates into CASRTGDLSNQPQHF.

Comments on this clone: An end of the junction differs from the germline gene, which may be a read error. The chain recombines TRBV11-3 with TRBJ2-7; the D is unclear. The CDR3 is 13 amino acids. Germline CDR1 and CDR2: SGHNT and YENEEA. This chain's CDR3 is CASSLEGSYEQYF. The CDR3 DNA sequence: TGTGCCAGCAGTTTAGAAGGCTCCTACGAGCAGTACTTC.

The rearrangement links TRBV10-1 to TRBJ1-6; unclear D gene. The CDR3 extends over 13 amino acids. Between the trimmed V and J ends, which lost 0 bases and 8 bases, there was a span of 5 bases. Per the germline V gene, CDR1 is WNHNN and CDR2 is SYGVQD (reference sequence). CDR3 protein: CASSESQYSPLHF. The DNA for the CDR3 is TGCGCCAGCAGTGAGTCCCAGTATTCACCCCTCCACTTT.

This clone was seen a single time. CDR3 sequence: CASSLGGISEQYF. CDR3 bases: TGCGCCAGCAGCTTGGGTGGGATTAGCGAGCAGTACTTC. The chain employs TRBV5-1 and TRBJ2-7; no reliable D call. The V end was cut by 0 bases, the J end by 6 bases, with 10 bases between. The CDR3 has 13 residues. The V gene's germline CDR1 is SGHRS and CDR2 YFSETQ.

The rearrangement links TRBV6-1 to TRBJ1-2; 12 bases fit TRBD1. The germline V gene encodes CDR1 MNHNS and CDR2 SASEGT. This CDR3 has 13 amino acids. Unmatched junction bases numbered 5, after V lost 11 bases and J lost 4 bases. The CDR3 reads CAGTGGGSYGYTF. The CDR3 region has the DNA TGTGCCGGGACAGGGGGCGGAAGCTATGGCTACACCTTC.

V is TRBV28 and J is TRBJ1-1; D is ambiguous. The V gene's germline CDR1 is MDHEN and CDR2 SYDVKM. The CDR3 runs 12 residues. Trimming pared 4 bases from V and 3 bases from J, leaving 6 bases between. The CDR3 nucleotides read TGTGCCAGCAGTTCGGGAGACACTGAAGCTTTCTTT. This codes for CASSSGDTEAFF.

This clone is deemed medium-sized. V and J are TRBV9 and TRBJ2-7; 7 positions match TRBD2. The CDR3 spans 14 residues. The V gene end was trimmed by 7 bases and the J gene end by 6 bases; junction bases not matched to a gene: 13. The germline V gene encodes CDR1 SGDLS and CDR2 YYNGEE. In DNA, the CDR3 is TGTGCCAGCTCACCGACTAGCTCCTCTCGCGAGCAGTACTTC. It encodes CASSPTSSSREQYF. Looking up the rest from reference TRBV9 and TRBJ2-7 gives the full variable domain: DSGVTQTPKHLITATGQRVTLRCSPRSGDLSVYWYQQSLDQGLQFLIQYYNGEERAKGNILERFSAQQFPDLHSELNLSSLELGDSALYFCASSPTSSSREQYFGPGTRLTVT.

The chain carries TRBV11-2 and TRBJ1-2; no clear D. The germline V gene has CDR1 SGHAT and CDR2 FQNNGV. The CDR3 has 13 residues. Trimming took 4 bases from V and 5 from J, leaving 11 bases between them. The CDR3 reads CASSSSWGYGYTF. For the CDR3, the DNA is TGTGCCAGCAGCTCGTCGTGGGGTTATGGCTACACCTTC.

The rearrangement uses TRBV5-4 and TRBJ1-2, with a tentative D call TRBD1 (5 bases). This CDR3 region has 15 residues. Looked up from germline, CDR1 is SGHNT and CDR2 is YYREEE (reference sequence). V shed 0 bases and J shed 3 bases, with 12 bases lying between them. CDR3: CASSLDRRGDYGYTF. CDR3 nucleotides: TGTGCCAGCAGCTTGGACAGAAGAGGGGACTATGGCTACACCTTC.

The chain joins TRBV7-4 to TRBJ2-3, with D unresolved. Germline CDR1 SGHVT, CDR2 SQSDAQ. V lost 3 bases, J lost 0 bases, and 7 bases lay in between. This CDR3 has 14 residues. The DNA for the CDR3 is TGTGCCAGCAGCTTGGGCAGAAGCACAGATACGCAGTATTTT. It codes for CASSLGRSTDTQYF.

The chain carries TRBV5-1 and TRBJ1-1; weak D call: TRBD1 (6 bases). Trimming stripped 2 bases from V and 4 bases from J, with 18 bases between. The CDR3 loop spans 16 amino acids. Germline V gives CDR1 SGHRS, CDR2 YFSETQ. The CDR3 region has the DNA TGCGCCAGCAGCTTCAGCTCCAGGGGACAAGGCACTGAAGCTTTCTTT. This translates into CASSFSSRGQGTEAFF.

The chain's CDR3 is CAWSVLPSGVSYEQYF. The CDR3 region has the DNA TGTGCCTGGAGTGTATTACCTAGCGGGGTAAGCTACGAGCAGTACTTC. The chain carries TRBV30 and TRBJ2-7; 9 bases agree with TRBD2. V shed 0 bases, J shed 3 bases, and the junction held 9 bases outside the gene matches. CDR1 GTSNPN and CDR2 SVGIG come from the germline V gene (reference sequence). The CDR3 has 16 amino acids. Full variable domain (outside the CDR3, taken from reference TRBV30 and TRBJ2-7): SQTIHQWPATLVQPVGSPLSLECTVEGTSNPNLYWYRQAAGRGLQLLFYSVGIGQISSEVPQNLSASRPQDRQFILSSKKLLLSDSGFYLCAWSVLPSGVSYEQYFGPGTRLTVT.

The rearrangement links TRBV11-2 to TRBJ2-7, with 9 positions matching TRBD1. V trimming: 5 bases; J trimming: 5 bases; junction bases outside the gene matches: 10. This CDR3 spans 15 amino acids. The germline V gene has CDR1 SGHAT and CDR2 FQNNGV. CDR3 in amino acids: CASSRGGTGTNEQYF. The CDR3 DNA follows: TGTGCCAGCAGCCGAGGGGGGACAGGGACCAACGAGCAGTACTTC.

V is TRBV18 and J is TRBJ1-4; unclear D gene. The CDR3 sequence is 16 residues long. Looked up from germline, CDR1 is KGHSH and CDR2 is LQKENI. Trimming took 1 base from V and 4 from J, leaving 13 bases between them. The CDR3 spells CASSPQSGLDNEKLFF. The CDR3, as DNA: TGTGCCAGCTCACCACAAAGCGGGCTCGATAATGAAAAACTGTTTTTT.

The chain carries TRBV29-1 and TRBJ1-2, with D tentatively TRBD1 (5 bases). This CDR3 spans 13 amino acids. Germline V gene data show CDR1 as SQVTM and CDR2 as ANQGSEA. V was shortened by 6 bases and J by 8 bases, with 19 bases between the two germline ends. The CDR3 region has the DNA TGCAGCGTGCAAATTGGGGGGTCCTTCGGCTACACCTTC. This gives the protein CSVQIGGSFGYTF.

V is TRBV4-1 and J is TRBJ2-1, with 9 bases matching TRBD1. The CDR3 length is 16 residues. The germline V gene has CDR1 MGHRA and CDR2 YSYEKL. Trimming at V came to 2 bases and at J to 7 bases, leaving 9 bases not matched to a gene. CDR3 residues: CASSQQAAGQGNEQFF. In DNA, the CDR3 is TGCGCCAGCAGCCAACAGGCGGCAGGACAGGGGAATGAGCAGTTCTTC.

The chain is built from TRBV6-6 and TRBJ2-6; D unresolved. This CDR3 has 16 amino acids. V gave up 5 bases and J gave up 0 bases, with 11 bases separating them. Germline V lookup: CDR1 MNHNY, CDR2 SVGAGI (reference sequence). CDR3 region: CASSLPVSSGANVLTF. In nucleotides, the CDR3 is TGTGCCAGCAGTCTACCCGTGAGCTCTGGGGCCAACGTCCTGACTTTC.

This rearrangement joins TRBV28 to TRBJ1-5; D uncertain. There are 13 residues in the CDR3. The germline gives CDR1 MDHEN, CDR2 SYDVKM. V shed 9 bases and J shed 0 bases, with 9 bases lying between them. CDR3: CASSRYSNQPQHF. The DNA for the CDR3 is TGTGCCAGTTCGAGATATAGCAATCAGCCCCAGCATTTT.

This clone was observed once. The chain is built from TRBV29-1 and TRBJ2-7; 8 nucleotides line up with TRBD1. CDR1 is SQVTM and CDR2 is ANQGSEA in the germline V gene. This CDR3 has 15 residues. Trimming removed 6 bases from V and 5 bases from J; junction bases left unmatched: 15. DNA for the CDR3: TGCAGCGTACAAAGAACGGGGACAGGCCCCAACGAGCAGTACTTC. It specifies CSVQRTGTGPNEQYF.

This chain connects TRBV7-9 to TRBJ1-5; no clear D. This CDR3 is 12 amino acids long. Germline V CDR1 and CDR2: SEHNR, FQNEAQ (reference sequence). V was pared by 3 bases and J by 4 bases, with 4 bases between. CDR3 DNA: TGTGCCAGCAGCTTTCAAAATCAGCCCCAGCATTTT. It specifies CASSFQNQPQHF.

The CDR3: CASSPPSLGIPEQYF. DNA of the CDR3: TGTGCCAGCTCACCACCGTCACTTGGGATCCCCGAGCAGTACTTC. The chain is built from TRBV18 and TRBJ2-7; D is undetermined. The CDR3 contains 15 residues. V lost 0 bases and J 6 bases, leaving 15 bases between the germline ends. Germline V gene sequence: CDR1 KGHSH, CDR2 LQKENI.

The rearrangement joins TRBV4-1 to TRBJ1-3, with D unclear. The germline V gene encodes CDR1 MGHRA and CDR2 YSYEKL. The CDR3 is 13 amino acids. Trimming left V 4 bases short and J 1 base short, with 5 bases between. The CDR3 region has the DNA TGCGCCAGCAGCCCAGAATCTGGAAACACCATATATTTT. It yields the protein CASSPESGNTIYF.

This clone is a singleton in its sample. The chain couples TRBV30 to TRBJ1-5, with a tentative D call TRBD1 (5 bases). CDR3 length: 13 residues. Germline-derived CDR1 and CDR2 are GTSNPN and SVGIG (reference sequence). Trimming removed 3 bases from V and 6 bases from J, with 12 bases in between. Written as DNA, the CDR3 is TGTGCCTGGAGGGGGACTGTTGGTCAGCCCCAGCATTTT. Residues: CAWRGTVGQPQHF.

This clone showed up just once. The CDR3 bases are TGTGCCAGCAGCTTAGGGAATTCGAACACCGGGGAGCTGTTTTTT. The encoded protein is CASSLGNSNTGELFF. The chain has TRBV7-8 and TRBJ2-2; no clear D gene. The CDR3 sequence is 15 residues long. Trimming shortened V by 1 base and J by 0 bases, and 6 bases separated the two germline ends. Per the germline V gene, CDR1 is SGHVS and CDR2 is FQNEAQ.